These 8 T cell receptor beta chains share one sample of origin, sequenced in a study of CD8 T cells in Susac syndrome. When the RNA was reverse transcribed, random hexamers were used with an input of about 0.5 to 1 ug. TCRdb re-called the immunoSEQ multiplex PCR reads with MiXCR, one entry per CDR3 protein. The sample yields 110,000 to 150,000 distinct CDR3 sequences, approximately 96% seen once. Sequences were obtained from CD4+ T cells from PBMCs. The receptors were gathered from a human donor with Susac syndrome.

This rearrangement joins TRBV20-1 to TRBJ2-7; 9 bases map to TRBD1. The germline gives CDR1 DFQATT, CDR2 SNEGSKA (reference sequence). CDR3 size: 13 residues. The CDR3 spells CTSGQGLTYEQYF. CDR3 DNA sequence: TGCACCTCGGGACAGGGCCTAACCTACGAGCAGTACTTC.

The chain couples TRBV29-1 to TRBJ1-2; D perhaps matches TRBD1 (6 bases). The ends were cut back, 5 bases at V and 2 bases at J, with 15 bases in the middle. The CDR3 spans 14 residues. Germline lookup yields CDR1 SQVTM and CDR2 ANQGSEA. In nucleotides, the CDR3 is TGCAGCGTTTCTCCGAACGACAGGAACTATGGCTACACCTTC. This gives the protein CSVSPNDRNYGYTF. Together with reference TRBV29-1 and TRBJ1-2, the CDR3 gives the full variable domain: SAVISQKPSRDICQRGTSLTIQCQVDSQVTMMFWYRQQPGQSLTLIATANQGSEATYESGFVIDKFPISRPNLTFSTLTVSNMSPEDSSIYLCSVSPNDRNYGYTFGSGTRLTVV.

The gene calls are TRBV28 and TRBJ2-7, with D perhaps TRBD2 (5 bases). The CDR3 length is 12 residues. Germline V CDR1 and CDR2: MDHEN, SYDVKM. V was shortened by 6 bases and J by 4 bases, with 10 bases between the two germline ends. CDR3 nucleotides: TGTGCCAGCAGCCCCGAGGGTTACGAGCAGTACTTC. Amino acid sequence: CASSPEGYEQYF.

V is TRBV20-1 and J is TRBJ2-1; tentatively, D is TRBD2 (6 bases). Germline V CDR1 and CDR2: DFQATT, SNEGSKA (reference sequence). The CDR3 is 14 residues long. Trimming took off 3 bases at V and 5 bases at J, with 14 bases between the two ends. CDR3 nucleotides: TGCAGTGCTAGGTTCTCGCGGGGACACAATGAGCAGTTCTTC. It encodes CSARFSRGHNEQFF.

The genes are TRBV7-2 and TRBJ1-5, with 7 positions matching TRBD1. Germline V gene lookup returns CDR1 SGHTA and CDR2 FQGNSA. The length of the CDR3 is 15 residues. J lost 0 bases, V lost 3 bases, and 2 bases had no gene match. The CDR3 protein is CASSLTGNSNQPQHF. The CDR3 DNA sequence: TGTGCCAGCAGCTTGACAGGGAATAGCAATCAGCCCCAGCATTTT.

The chain is built from TRBV29-1 and TRBJ1-1; D is perhaps TRBD1 (5 bases). This CDR3 has 13 amino acids. Germline CDR1 and CDR2: SQVTM and ANQGSEA. The ends were cut back, 3 bases at V and 0 bases at J, with 8 bases in the middle. The CDR3 DNA reads as TGCAGCGTTGAGGGGCACGTGAACACTGAAGCTTTCTTT. It yields the protein CSVEGHVNTEAFF.

The chain couples TRBV5-1 to TRBJ2-7; 8 bases are a match to TRBD2. CDR3 length equals 14 residues. The germline gives CDR1 SGHRS, CDR2 YFSETQ. V shed 5 bases, J shed 2 bases, and the junction held 6 bases outside the gene matches. The CDR3 sequence is CASREVAGTYEQYF. Written as DNA, the CDR3 is TGCGCCAGCAGGGAGGTAGCGGGGACCTACGAGCAGTACTTC.

This chain links TRBV12-3 or TRBV12-4 with TRBJ2-1, with 9 bases that match TRBD1. Losses at the gene ends were 7 bases for V and 6 bases for J; bases not matched to a gene: 10. The CDR3 is 15 residues long. CDR3 residues: CASTPTGGAGNEQFF. DNA for the CDR3: TGTGCCAGCACCCCTACAGGGGGCGCTGGCAATGAGCAGTTCTTC.